This TCR beta chain was profiled in a study of cytomegalovirus exposure and HLA in healthy donors. This clone was detected only once. Its antigen is as yet unknown. PCR was performed using 60 Vbeta and 13 Jbeta primers. Using immunoSEQ multiplex PCR, the repertoire was profiled, and TCRdb retains in-frame clones only, with some absent. The sample lists 100,000 to 150,000 clones, over 65% occurring once. V lost 6 bases to trimming and J lost 4 bases; unmatched junction nucleotides: 6. The germline V gene encodes CDR1 MNHNY and CDR2 SVGAGI (reference sequence). The CDR3 sequence is 14 residues long. Study-wide findings and caveats: Prediction of most subjects' HLA-A and HLA-B alleles by TCR beta sequences was reportedly accurate. Investigators reported over 150 TCR beta chains as tied to cytomegalovirus. In an earlier analysis, in 620 or so donors, most V segments appeared productive either ~87% or ~30% of the time.

The V gene is TRBV6-6, the J gene TRBJ1-2; 9 bases agree with TRBD1. The sequence derives from a man aged 25-40 years in good health and CMV-seropositive. Material: PBMCs. In DNA form, the CDR3 reads TGTGCCAGCAGCAAGGACAGGGGCGCCTATGGCTACACCTTC. Translated, it gives CASSKDRGAYGYTF.